The 6 T cell receptor beta chains reported below all come from one sample, sequenced in a study of early T cells in non-severe SARS-CoV-2 infection. MiXCR, applied by TCRdb to the 5' RACE reads, yields one record per CDR3 protein. The sample includes tens of thousands of distinct CDR3 sequences, 10% to 15% of them seen just once. The sample taken for sequencing was whole blood. The receptors were sampled from an adult who was a healthcare worker with PCR-confirmed SARS-CoV-2 infection or an uninfected control (not recorded which).

This chain uses TRBV3-1 with TRBJ1-4; 7 nucleotides align to TRBD1. The CDR3 runs to 14 residues. Per the germline V gene, CDR1 is LGHDT and CDR2 is YNNKEL (reference sequence). The trim removed 6 bases at V and 5 bases at J, leaving 6 bases unmatched. CDR3 in amino acids: CASSTTGTNEKLFF. The CDR3 DNA follows: TGTGCCAGCAGTACGACAGGGACGAATGAAAAACTGTTTTTT.

The rearrangement joins TRBV28 to TRBJ2-7; TRBD1 matches 8 bases. Trimming took 6 bases from V and 7 from J; bases not matched to a gene: 11. CDR1 and CDR2 (germline): MDHEN, SYDVKM. The CDR3 is 14 amino acids. The CDR3, as DNA: TGTGCCAGCAGCCCGTTTTACAGGGGGGAAGAGCAGTACTTC. Protein: CASSPFYRGEEQYF.

Many counts were recorded for this clonotype. The J gene is TRBJ2-2, the V gene TRBV6-2 or TRBV6-3, with 8 positions matching TRBD2. The germline V gene has CDR1 MNHEY and CDR2 SVGEGT. J was trimmed by 7 bases and V by 9 bases; bases with no gene match: 7. CDR3 size: 13 residues. This CDR3 is CASGAGLGGELFF. CDR3 nucleotides: TGTGCCAGTGGCGCGGGACTAGGCGGGGAGCTGTTTTTT.

The chain recombines TRBV4-1 with TRBJ2-1; a possible D gene is TRBD2 (6 bases). The V gene lost 1 base and the J gene lost 3 bases, with 13 bases spanning the gap. Per germline, CDR1 MGHRA and CDR2 YSYEKL. This CDR3 contains 16 residues. The CDR3 protein is CASSQVGSVGYNEQFF. Here the CDR3 DNA reads TGCGCCAGCAGCCAAGTCGGGAGTGTGGGCTACAATGAGCAGTTCTTC.

There are many counts of this clonotype. This chain links TRBV12-3 or TRBV12-4 with TRBJ1-2; D unresolved. The CDR3 loop spans 14 amino acids. With 3 bases removed from V and 2 bases from J, the gap between germline ends came to 10 bases. CDR3 protein: CASSFGSRNYGYTF. The CDR3 DNA sequence: TGTGCCAGCAGTTTTGGGAGCAGGAACTATGGCTACACCTTC.

This clonotype has more than one count but fewer than ten. This chain uses TRBV6-1 with TRBJ2-3, with D perhaps TRBD2 (6 bases). CDR1 and CDR2 (germline): MNHNS, SASEGT. The ends were cut back, 6 bases at V and 0 bases at J, with 10 bases in the middle. The CDR3 is 14 residues long. CDR3 coding DNA: TGTGCCAGCAGCTCGGGGGACAGCACAGATACGCAGTATTTT. Translating gives CASSSGDSTDTQYF.